This record looks at one T cell receptor beta chain sequence and its context. The V gene's germline CDR1 is SGHKS and CDR2 YYEKEE (reference sequence). The CDR3 runs to 16 residues. The V gene end was trimmed by 3 bases and the J gene end by 7 bases; junction bases not matched to a gene: 9. How the authors handled the data: Estimated nucleated cell counts came from reference gene primer amplification. Method: immunoSEQ multiplex PCR; TCRdb's copy keeps in-frame clones and lacks some. V and J calls and clone size are as listed in that table; D and trimming were resolved from the DNA. The table has 140,000 to 150,000 clones, 80% seen once; the top ten hold roughly 3.6%. This entry comes from a study of blood T cell repertoires in COVID-19. Study background: COVID-19 samples collected from the United States, Italy and Spain covered acute and convalescent phases. In each case, the material was cDNA or gDNA derived from T cells, B-cell-depleted T cells, or PBMCs.

This chain uses TRBV5-5 with TRBJ1-6; 8 bases line up with TRBD1. This TCR derives from a man aged 65-85 years who had recovered from COVID-19. Sequenced material: peripheral blood. CDR3 sequence: CASSWQGARGNSPLHF. The CDR3 DNA follows: TGTGCCAGCAGCTGGCAGGGGGCGCGAGGAAATTCACCCCTCCACTTT.